These T cell receptor beta chains were read from a single sample in a study of PD-L1 blockade in urothelial cancer. Assay used: immunoSEQ multiplex PCR; TCRdb lists only in-frame clones, some missing. The sample lists roughly 45,000 clones, more than 80% occurring once. The material was PBMCs, obtained around atezolizumab (anti-PD-L1) treatment. These receptors all come from a man between 65 and 85 years old with urothelial cancer. Each CDR3 is given with its conserved first and last residue. Each record gives: clone size, CDR3 length, J gene, D gene, V gene, CDR3 protein, CDR3 DNA. The D gene is left open where the match is weak. Clone sizes are given selectively: once, few, many, or a class where the clone is expanded.

clone_size: NA; cdr3_length: 13; j_call: TRBJ1-1; d_call: NA; v_call: TRBV6-5; cdr3_aa: CASTSNMNTEAFF; cdr3_nt: TGTGCCAGCACTTCCAACATGAACACTGAAGCTTTCTTT
clone_size: NA; cdr3_length: 13; j_call: TRBJ1-4; d_call: NA; v_call: TRBV6-5; cdr3_aa: CASRGGSNEKLFF; cdr3_nt: TGTGCCAGCAGGGGGGGGTCGAATGAAAAACTGTTTTTT
clone_size: NA; cdr3_length: 15; j_call: TRBJ1-3; d_call: NA; v_call: TRBV2; cdr3_aa: CASRPDTHSGNTIYF; cdr3_nt: TGTGCCAGCAGACCTGACACCCACTCTGGAAACACCATATATTTT
clone_size: NA; cdr3_length: 15; j_call: TRBJ2-1; d_call: TRBD2; v_call: TRBV28; cdr3_aa: CASSQGLAEVDEQFF; cdr3_nt: TGTGCCAGCAGTCAGGGACTAGCGGAGGTAGATGAGCAGTTCTTC
clone_size: NA; cdr3_length: 14; j_call: TRBJ1-2; d_call: TRBD1; v_call: TRBV19; cdr3_aa: CASIPGQVSYGYTF; cdr3_nt: TGTGCCAGTATTCCGGGACAGGTTTCCTATGGCTACACCTTC
clone_size: few; cdr3_length: 15; j_call: TRBJ2-7; d_call: TRBD1; v_call: TRBV5-1; cdr3_aa: CASSYGTGSSYEQYF; cdr3_nt: TGCGCCAGCAGCTATGGGACAGGGAGCTCCTACGAGCAGTACTTC
clone_size: once; cdr3_length: 15; j_call: TRBJ2-5; d_call: TRBD1; v_call: TRBV7-7; cdr3_aa: CASSNLRQGEETQYF; cdr3_nt: TGTGCTAGCAGCAATCTTCGACAGGGTGAGGAGACCCAGTACTTC
clone_size: NA; cdr3_length: 13; j_call: TRBJ2-7; d_call: NA; v_call: TRBV6-1; cdr3_aa: CASSTLKDYEQYF; cdr3_nt: TGTGCCAGCAGTACACTAAAGGACTACGAGCAGTACTTC
clone_size: NA; cdr3_length: 14; j_call: TRBJ2-5; d_call: NA; v_call: TRBV5-1; cdr3_aa: CASSLDRASETQYF; cdr3_nt: TGCGCCAGCAGCTTGGACAGGGCTTCAGAGACCCAGTACTTC
clone_size: NA; cdr3_length: 17; j_call: TRBJ2-2; d_call: TRBD2; v_call: TRBV28; cdr3_aa: CASSFGGLAGWAGELFF; cdr3_nt: TGTGCCAGCAGTTTCGGGGGACTAGCGGGATGGGCCGGGGAGCTGTTTTTT
clone_size: NA; cdr3_length: 15; j_call: TRBJ1-1; d_call: TRBD1; v_call: TRBV5-4; cdr3_aa: CASSLDRVVLAEAFF; cdr3_nt: TGTGCCAGCAGCTTAGACAGGGTGGTTCTGGCTGAAGCTTTCTTT
clone_size: NA; cdr3_length: 16; j_call: TRBJ2-2; d_call: NA; v_call: TRBV13; cdr3_aa: CASSPPRGLAPGELFF; cdr3_nt: TGTGCCAGCAGCCCTCCTCGTGGGCTAGCGCCCGGGGAGCTGTTTTTT
clone_size: NA; cdr3_length: 17; j_call: TRBJ1-1; d_call: NA; v_call: TRBV19; cdr3_aa: CASSMDKDRLLNTEAFF; cdr3_nt: TGTGCCAGTAGTATGGACAAAGACCGACTGCTGAACACTGAAGCTTTCTTT
clone_size: NA; cdr3_length: 13; j_call: TRBJ2-1; d_call: NA; v_call: TRBV5-1; cdr3_aa: CASSLAEDNEQFF; cdr3_nt: TGCGCCAGCAGCTTGGCAGAGGACAATGAGCAGTTCTTC